These 29 T cell receptor beta chains were all obtained from the same sample, sequenced in a study of T cell responses to AZD1222 COVID-19 vaccine. Using immunoSEQ multiplex PCR, the repertoire was profiled, and TCRdb retains in-frame clones only, with some absent. The sample consists of about 94,000 clones, nearly 90% of them appearing once. This specimen consisted of peripheral blood, obtained on day 0 of AZD1222 vaccination. All receptors come from an adult in good health.

The CDR3, as DNA: TGTGCCACCAGCAGACCCCAGGGCGGGACAGGGGCCCTCTATGGCTACACCTTC. Residues: CATSRPQGGTGALYGYTF. The V and J genes are TRBV15 and TRBJ1-2, with 10 positions matching TRBD1. CDR1 is LNHNV and CDR2 is YYDKDF in the germline V gene (reference sequence). The junction had 13 bases not matched to a gene; V was cut back by 2 bases and J by 4 bases. The CDR3 loop spans 18 amino acids.

The chain links TRBV6-4 to TRBJ2-6; 9 bases agree with TRBD1. Losses at the gene ends were 4 bases for V and 0 bases for J; bases not matched to a gene: 7. Germline CDR1 reads MRHNA; CDR2 reads SNTAGT. The CDR3 loop spans 18 amino acids. For the CDR3, the DNA is TGTGCCAGCAGTGCCGTGGGACAGGGTTACTCTGGGGCCAACGTCCTGACTTTC. Amino acids: CASSAVGQGYSGANVLTF.

This clone has a handful of counts. CDR3 loop: CASSLAQGMNNEQFF. For the CDR3, the DNA is TGTGCCAGCAGCTTAGCCCAGGGCATGAACAATGAGCAGTTCTTC. The V and J genes are TRBV7-9 and TRBJ2-1; D is possibly TRBD1 (5 bases). The CDR3 contains 15 residues. Trimming cost V 0 bases and J 5 bases, with 11 bases left between them. Per the germline V gene, CDR1 is SEHNR and CDR2 is FQNEAQ (reference sequence).

This chain links TRBV12-3 or TRBV12-4 with TRBJ1-2; no firm D call. V was shortened by 6 bases and J by 4 bases, with 6 bases between the two germline ends. The CDR3 totals 11 residues. The CDR3: CASRNSYGYTF. The CDR3 coding sequence is TGTGCCAGCAGAAATTCCTATGGCTACACCTTC.

The chain carries TRBV15 and TRBJ2-1; perhaps TRBD1 as D (6 bases). CDR3 length: 20 amino acids. Germline V gene lookup returns CDR1 LNHNV and CDR2 YYDKDF (reference sequence). Trimming removed 0 bases at V and 7 bases at J, with 28 bases between. For the CDR3, the DNA is TGTGCCACCAGCAGAGATAGCACGGGGCAGGGGCCTAAGGAGGCGAATGAGCAGTTCTTC. Its protein is CATSRDSTGQGPKEANEQFF.

The rearrangement joins TRBV30 to TRBJ2-1; D is perhaps TRBD2 (5 bases). Trimming took 4 bases from V and 0 from J, leaving 7 bases between them. The germline V gene encodes CDR1 GTSNPN and CDR2 SVGIG (reference sequence). CDR3 length equals 13 residues. The CDR3 nucleotides read TGTGCCTGGAAACGGGGCTCCTACAATGAGCAGTTCTTC. Translating it yields CAWKRGSYNEQFF.

The V and J genes are TRBV20-1 and TRBJ1-2; D is unclear. The germline CDR1 and CDR2 sequences are DFQATT and SNEGSKA (reference sequence). V lost 7 bases to trimming and J lost 2 bases, with 8 bases between them. CDR3 length equals 11 residues. Written as DNA, the CDR3 is TGCAGTGTGAGAGGGAACTATGGCTACACCTTC. Protein: CSVRGNYGYTF.

This sequence joins TRBV2 and TRBJ2-5; 12 nucleotides match TRBD2. After removal of 6 bases from V and 5 bases from J, the junction contained 4 bases not matched to a gene. Germline loops: CDR1 SNHLY, CDR2 FYNNEI. The CDR3 has 14 residues. CDR3 protein: CASRLAGGSETQYF. The CDR3 region has the DNA TGTGCCAGCAGACTAGCGGGGGGATCGGAGACCCAGTACTTC.

This clone was recorded a few times. The chain has TRBV7-2 and TRBJ1-6; 9 bases fit TRBD1. Per germline, CDR1 SGHTA and CDR2 FQGNSA. J gave up 6 bases and V 5 bases, and 5 bases lay outside the gene matches. This CDR3 has 15 amino acids. In DNA form, the CDR3 reads TGTGCCAGCAGCCGGGACAGGGCAACTAATTCACCCCTCCACTTT. Protein: CASSRDRATNSPLHF.

The gene calls are TRBV19 and TRBJ2-1; D is unresolved. Germline assignment: CDR1 LNHDA and CDR2 SQIVND (reference sequence). This CDR3 has 13 amino acids. V lost 6 bases, J lost 10 bases, and 16 bases lay in between. The CDR3 DNA reads TGTGCCAGTAGCGGACGATCGTTAGGGGAGCAGTTCTTC. This codes for CASSGRSLGEQFF.

This sequence joins TRBV11-3 and TRBJ2-1; D uncertain. From germline, CDR1 is SGHNT and CDR2 YENEEA. The CDR3 sequence is 14 residues long. Trimming pared 0 bases from V and 6 bases from J, leaving 9 bases between. The CDR3 sequence: CASSLDSLGNEQFF. CDR3 DNA sequence: TGTGCCAGCAGCTTAGATTCCCTGGGCAATGAGCAGTTCTTC.

The chain has TRBV19 and TRBJ2-2; TRBD1 aligns across 9 bases. Germline-derived CDR1 and CDR2 are LNHDA and SQIVND (reference sequence). This CDR3 has 17 amino acids. V lost 0 bases and J lost 5; bases outside the gene matches: 7. In DNA form, the CDR3 reads TGTGCCAGTAGTATAGATGAGGGACAGGGATCAACCGGGGAGCTGTTTTTT. Its translation: CASSIDEGQGSTGELFF.

V usage is TRBV2 and J usage is TRBJ1-6; D possibly corresponds to TRBD1 (6 bases). The CDR3 is 15 residues long. In germline, CDR1 is SNHLY, CDR2 FYNNEI. V was shortened by 1 base and J by 7 bases, with 11 bases between the two germline ends. CDR3 protein: CASSEGRGRNSPLHF. The CDR3 DNA follows: TGTGCCAGCAGTGAAGGCAGGGGTAGAAATTCACCCCTCCACTTT.

This clone occurred once. The rearrangement links TRBV5-4 to TRBJ1-2, with TRBD1 matching over 10 bases. Germline V lookup: CDR1 SGHNT, CDR2 YYREEE (reference sequence). The CDR3 has 13 residues. V lost 3 bases to trimming and J lost 8 bases; unmatched junction nucleotides: 4. The CDR3 DNA reads as TGTGCCAGCAGCTGGACAGGGGGAGGGGGCTACACCTTC. This sequence encodes CASSWTGGGGYTF. Filled out from reference TRBV5-4 and TRBJ1-2, the complete variable domain reads ETGVTQSPTHLIKTRGQQVTLRCSSQSGHNTVSWYQQALGQGPQFIFQYYREEENGRGNFPPRFSGLQFPNYSSELNVNALELDDSALYLCASSWTGGGGYTFGSGTRLTVV.

The chain uses TRBV21-1 and TRBJ1-5; the D call TRBD1 from the table was never checked on the DNA. TRBV21-1 is designated a pseudogene. CDR3 length: 18 residues. Here the CDR3 reads CASSALPAQGGGNQPQHF. CDR3 DNA sequence: TGTGCCAGCAGCGCCCTGCCCGCACAGGGGGGAGGCAATCAGCCCCAGCATTTT.

This chain joins TRBV2 and TRBJ1-4; D gene uncertain. Germline V gene sequence: CDR1 SNHLY, CDR2 FYNNEI. The CDR3 loop spans 13 amino acids. Trimming removed 5 bases from V and 7 bases from J, with 11 bases in between. The CDR3, as DNA: TGTGCCAGCAGTCCCCGGCGGGGTGAAAAACTGTTTTTT. Residues: CASSPRRGEKLFF.

The J gene is TRBJ2-2, the V gene TRBV11-3; D is undetermined. Germline V gene sequence: CDR1 SGHNT, CDR2 YENEEA. V was trimmed by 2 bases and J by 6 bases, leaving 10 bases between them. This CDR3 region has 14 residues. Here the CDR3 DNA reads TGTGCCAGCAGCTTATCTCCAGAGGCCGGGGAGCTGTTTTTT. Its translation is CASSLSPEAGELFF.

CDR3 sequence (DNA): TGTGCCAGTAGTACGCTGGGGGGGGTTGGCCAGCCCCAGCATTTT. Protein sequence: CASSTLGGVGQPQHF. The rearrangement links TRBV19 to TRBJ1-5; TRBD1 might be the D (5 bases). The germline V and J ends were trimmed by 4 bases and 7 bases, with 17 bases remaining between them. The CDR3 runs 15 residues. From germline, CDR1 is LNHDA and CDR2 SQIVND (reference sequence).

The rearrangement joins TRBV6-1 to TRBJ1-2; no clear D. V shed 3 bases and J shed 7 bases, with 9 bases lying between them. The CDR3 runs 12 residues. Germline loops: CDR1 MNHNS, CDR2 SASEGT. As DNA, the CDR3 is TGTGCCAGCAGTGAGCCCTTTGGTGGCTACACCTTC. Translating it yields CASSEPFGGYTF.

CDR3 in DNA: TGTGCCAGCAGTGAAGGCTCTGCCCTCACAGATACGCAGTATTTT. Translated, it gives CASSEGSALTDTQYF. The rearrangement uses TRBV2 and TRBJ2-3; no firm D call. The germline V gene encodes CDR1 SNHLY and CDR2 FYNNEI. This CDR3 is 15 amino acids long. V was shortened by 1 base and J by 2 bases, with 10 bases between the two germline ends.

The chain couples TRBV19 to TRBJ1-1; a possible D gene is TRBD1 (6 bases). V shed 2 bases and J shed 2 bases, with 12 bases lying between them. The CDR3 has 15 residues. Germline V CDR1 and CDR2: LNHDA, SQIVND (reference sequence). For the CDR3, the DNA is TGTGCCAGTAGTATAATGGGGGGCCTTAACACTGAAGCTTTCTTT. Protein: CASSIMGGLNTEAFF. The whole variable domain, remainder taken from reference TRBV19 and TRBJ1-1, is DGGITQSPKYLFRKEGQNVTLSCEQNLNHDAMYWYRQDPGQGLRLIYYSQIVNDFQKGDIAEGYSVSREKKESFPLTVTSAQKNPTAFYLCASSIMGGLNTEAFFGQGTRLTVV.

V usage is TRBV7-3 and J usage is TRBJ2-1, with D uncertain. V was trimmed by 0 bases and J by 8 bases, leaving 20 bases between them. The CDR3 length is 17 residues. In germline, CDR1 is SGHTA, CDR2 FQGTGA. The DNA of the CDR3 is TGTGCCAGCAGCTTAACCCCTGGCGCGACTCTCTTTGATGAGCAGTTCTTC. Encoded protein: CASSLTPGATLFDEQFF.

The chain has TRBV30 and TRBJ2-3; the D call may be TRBD1 or TRBD2 (6 bases each). The CDR3 covers 14 residues. V was clipped by 5 bases and J by 0 bases, with 12 bases between them. CDR1 is GTSNPN and CDR2 is SVGIG in the germline V gene (reference sequence). Here the CDR3 reads CAWGRGPSTDTQYF. CDR3 nucleotides: TGTGCCTGGGGCCGGGGGCCTAGCACAGATACGCAGTATTTT.

The genes are TRBV7-3 and TRBJ2-1; 9 bases match TRBD2. After removal of 5 bases from V and 3 bases from J, the junction contained 8 bases not matched to a gene. Germline CDR1 SGHTA, CDR2 FQGTGA. This CDR3 is built from 16 residues. The CDR3 DNA sequence: TGTGCCAGCAGCCGGTTAGGTAGCGGGGGCTACAATGAGCAGTTCTTC. It is translated as CASSRLGSGGYNEQFF.

This clone was detected once. The rearrangement links TRBV19 to TRBJ1-2; 7 bases line up with TRBD1. With 1 base clipped from V and 8 bases from J, the junction kept 7 bases outside the gene matches. The germline gives CDR1 LNHDA, CDR2 SQIVND (reference sequence). The CDR3 has 14 residues. Here the CDR3 reads CASSIVGGGYGYTF. For the CDR3, the DNA is TGTGCCAGTAGTATAGTTGGAGGGGGCTACGGCTACACCTTC.

This chain connects TRBV30 to TRBJ2-3; no definite D call. Germline V gene lookup returns CDR1 GTSNPN and CDR2 SVGIG (reference sequence). CDR3 length equals 12 residues. V dropped 1 base and J dropped 4 bases, with 6 bases sitting between them. The DNA for the CDR3 is TGTGCCTGGAGTGCGACTTCAGATACGCAGTATTTT. Encoded protein: CAWSATSDTQYF.

The V and J genes are TRBV20-1 and TRBJ2-1; 10 bases match TRBD2. The trim removed 3 bases at V and 3 bases at J, leaving 11 bases unmatched. The CDR3 covers 17 residues. Per the germline V gene, CDR1 is DFQATT and CDR2 is SNEGSKA (reference sequence). This CDR3 reads CSASISAGGVFYNEQFF. CDR3 nucleotide sequence: TGCAGTGCTAGTATTTCAGCGGGGGGGGTTTTCTACAATGAGCAGTTCTTC.

This rearrangement joins TRBV11-2 to TRBJ2-5; weak D call: TRBD1 (6 bases). Trimming left V 7 bases short and J 5 bases short, with 14 bases between. Germline CDR1 SGHAT, CDR2 FQNNGV. This CDR3 region has 13 residues. The CDR3 DNA follows: TGTGCCAGCAAATTTACAGGGCAGGAGACCCAGTACTTC. Its translation: CASKFTGQETQYF.

This chain links TRBV6-6 with TRBJ2-5, with unresolved D. This CDR3 is built from 11 residues. Germline V gene lookup returns CDR1 MNHNY and CDR2 SVGAGI (reference sequence). Trimming pared 5 bases from V and 4 bases from J, leaving 5 bases between. The CDR3 sequence is CASSNVETQYF. DNA for the CDR3: TGTGCCAGCAGTAACGTAGAGACCCAGTACTTC.